The 24 T cell receptor beta chains given below trace back to one sample, sequenced in a study of CD8+CD57+ T cells in acquired aplastic anemia. It was genomic DNA that served as the template for profiling TCR beta VDJ and CDR3. TCRdb re-derived calls from the reads in MiXCR, one entry per CDR3 protein. This table holds some 120,000 distinct CDR3 sequences, approximately 41% found once. Patients chosen for sequencing had shown CD8+CD57+ cell expansion by flow cytometry. The sequenced sample consisted of sorted CD4+, CD8+, or CD8+CD57+ T cells (not recorded which) from PBMCs. These receptors were taken from a human donor with aplastic anemia.

This clonotype has at least ten counts. The chain recombines TRBV20-1 with TRBJ2-7; D is undetermined. The CDR3 is made up of 13 amino acids. The V end lost 1 base, the J end lost 4 bases, and 11 bases lay between the germline ends. Germline V gene data show CDR1 as DFQATT and CDR2 as SNEGSKA (reference sequence). CDR3 nucleotide sequence: TGCAGTGCTAGAGTCCCGGGTGCATACGAGCAGTACTTC. Translated: CSARVPGAYEQYF.

Notes on this clonotype: Just one base apart from a much larger clone, this may be a read error. J is TRBJ1-1 and V is TRBV7-9, with 8 bases lining up with TRBD1. With V trimmed by 5 bases and J by 10 bases, 12 bases remained unmatched. Per germline, CDR1 SEHNR and CDR2 FQNEAQ (reference sequence). This CDR3 is built from 14 residues. The CDR3 loop reads CASSLVGQGDPAFF. CDR3 sequence (DNA): TGTGCCAGCAGCCTAGTAGGACAGGGTGATCCAGCTTTCTTT.

V is TRBV2 and J is TRBJ2-7; a possible D gene is TRBD1 (5 bases). The CDR3 length is 14 residues. CDR1 and CDR2 from the germline V gene are SNHLY and FYNNEI. The V gene lost 8 bases and the J gene lost 6 bases, with 20 bases spanning the gap. CDR3 DNA sequence: TGTGCCAGCGGTTCAAGACAGAGAGTCTCCGAGCAGTACTTC. Its protein product is CASGSRQRVSEQYF.

This clonotype was detected a few times. One base away lies a much larger clone, so this may be a sequencing read error. J is TRBJ1-1 and V is TRBV4-3; no firm D call. Germline values: CDR1 LGHNA, CDR2 YSLEER. The CDR3 covers 14 residues. In nucleotides, the CDR3 is TGCCCCAGCAGCCAAATAGGGTTTGCCACTGAAGCTTTCTTT. Translating gives CPSSQIGFATEAFF.

Comments on this clonotype: The conserved final phenylalanine or tryptophan is absent from the CDR3, which likely points to a read error. The chain combines TRBV20-1 with TRBJ1-5, with TRBD1 identical over 8 bases. V was clipped by 6 bases and J by 1 base; unmatched bases: 5. Germline V gives CDR1 DFQATT, CDR2 SNEGSKA (reference sequence). This CDR3 has 14 residues. The CDR3 DNA reads as TGCAGTGCGTCTGACAGGGGCAGCAATCAGCCCCAGCATCTT. It encodes CSASDRGSNQPQHL.

In this sample, this clonotype turned up a few times. The rearrangement links TRBV4-2 to TRBJ1-4; D might be TRBD1 (5 bases). Germline values: CDR1 LGHNA, CDR2 YNFKEQ. This CDR3 is 16 amino acids long. Trimming left V 2 bases short and J 5 bases short, with 15 bases between. CDR3 protein: CASSQRRDALNEKLFF. CDR3 bases: TGTGCCAGCAGCCAACGACGGGACGCACTAAATGAAAAACTGTTTTTT.

This clonotype was observed many times. The rearrangement uses TRBV6-5 and TRBJ2-5; TRBD2 matches 10 bases. Germline V gene data show CDR1 as MNHEY and CDR2 as SVGAGI. The CDR3 runs to 14 residues. V was pared by 6 bases and J by 3 bases, with 4 bases of the junction left unmatched. CDR3 coding DNA: TGTGCCAGCAGCCTACTAGCGGGGAAAGAGACCCAGTACTTC. This encodes CASSLLAGKETQYF.

This clonotype was observed a handful of times. A much larger clone is a single base away; this may be a read error. The V gene is TRBV6-2 or TRBV6-3, the J gene TRBJ1-6; D is ambiguous. Germline V gene sequence: CDR1 MNHEY, CDR2 SVGEGT. Trimming took off 0 bases at V and 8 bases at J, with 5 bases between the two ends. The CDR3 runs to 13 residues. DNA for the CDR3: TGTGCCAGCAGTTACTCGTACCATTCACCCCTCCACTTT. Encoded protein: CASSYSYHSPLHF.

This clonotype was counted at least ten times. The V and J genes are TRBV3-1 and TRBJ1-2; 10 bases map to TRBD1. Trimming at V came to 4 bases and at J to 7 bases, leaving 9 bases not matched to a gene. Germline loops: CDR1 LGHDT, CDR2 YNNKEL (reference sequence). The CDR3 runs to 15 residues. The CDR3: CASSPSGTGVGGYTF. The CDR3 DNA sequence: TGTGCCAGCAGCCCGTCCGGGACAGGGGTGGGTGGCTACACCTTC.

This chain joins TRBV12-3 or TRBV12-4 and TRBJ1-2; D gene uncertain. The CDR3 is made up of 15 amino acids. The ends were cut back, 5 bases at V and 6 bases at J, with 19 bases in the middle. The CDR3 region has the DNA TGTGCCAGCAGTCCCAGCCGGGTACACTCCGATGGCTACACCTTC. Its protein is CASSPSRVHSDGYTF.

The CDR3: CASSMSSGFGGYTF. In DNA, the CDR3 is TGTGCCAGTAGTATGAGTTCAGGGTTCGGAGGCTACACCTTC. The chain carries TRBV19 and TRBJ1-2; TRBD1 is a possible D gene (5 bases). Germline V gene data show CDR1 as LNHDA and CDR2 as SQIVND (reference sequence). With 3 bases removed from V and 8 bases from J, the gap between germline ends came to 16 bases. This CDR3 comprises 14 residues.

This clonotype showed up just a few times. The chain combines TRBV12-3 or TRBV12-4 with TRBJ1-5; D is possibly TRBD1 (5 bases). The V end was cut by 4 bases, the J end by 1 base, with 11 bases between. The length of the CDR3 is 15 residues. The CDR3: CASSSPGSSNQPQHF. CDR3 DNA: TGTGCCAGCAGTTCTCCAGGGTCAAGCAATCAGCCCCAGCATTTT.

This clonotype showed up just a few times. The chain joins TRBV29-1 to TRBJ1-2; D may be TRBD1 (6 bases). The V end lost 4 bases, the J end lost 8 bases, and 17 bases lay between the germline ends. The germline CDR1 and CDR2 sequences are SQVTM and ANQGSEA. CDR3 length equals 13 residues. CDR3 sequence: CSVGGQIGGGYTF. The CDR3 DNA sequence: TGCAGCGTTGGAGGACAGATAGGAGGGGGCTACACCTTC.

This chain connects TRBV19 to TRBJ2-7; 8 nucleotides line up with TRBD1. The CDR3 is 15 amino acids. Germline values: CDR1 LNHDA, CDR2 SQIVND (reference sequence). V shed 6 bases and J 2 bases; nucleotides not matched to a gene: 9. The CDR3 loop reads CASRGSGTGTYEQYF. The CDR3 nucleotides read TGTGCCAGTAGAGGGTCCGGGACAGGTACCTACGAGCAGTACTTC.

This sequence joins TRBV20-1 and TRBJ2-1; a possible D gene is TRBD1 (6 bases). The CDR3 runs 11 residues. The germline V gene encodes CDR1 DFQATT and CDR2 SNEGSKA (reference sequence). V shed 3 bases and J shed 7 bases, with 7 bases lying between them. The CDR3 region has the DNA TGCAGTGCTAGTGACAGGAATGAGCAGTTCTTC. It specifies CSASDRNEQFF.

The rearrangement links TRBV7-8 to TRBJ2-5, with D hard to call. Germline values: CDR1 SGHVS, CDR2 FQNEAQ. The CDR3 totals 12 residues. Trimming left V 5 bases short and J 4 bases short, with 8 bases between. The CDR3 loop reads CASSHSRETQYF. The CDR3 region has the DNA TGTGCCAGCAGCCACTCTCGAGAGACCCAGTACTTC.

With respect to this clonotype: The conserved closing phenylalanine or tryptophan is absent in this CDR3, likely reflecting a read error. The chain carries TRBV20-1 and TRBJ2-5; 11 bases line up with TRBD2. Germline V gives CDR1 DFQATT, CDR2 SNEGSKA (reference sequence). The CDR3 length is 16 residues. Trimming took 2 bases from V and 4 from J; bases not matched to a gene: 9. The CDR3 DNA sequence: TGCAGTGCTAGAAGGGCTAGCGGGGGGTTCCCAGAGACCCAGTACCTC. Translating gives CSARRASGGFPETQYL.

As for this clonotype: A much larger clone differs from this one at a single base, so this may be a read error. V usage is TRBV30 and J usage is TRBJ1-1; D gene ambiguous. Germline V gene data show CDR1 as GTSNPN and CDR2 as SVGIG (reference sequence). The V and J ends lost 4 bases and 1 base respectively, with 13 bases between them. The CDR3 has 14 residues. In DNA, the CDR3 is TGTGCCTGGACTGAGGACCGTACGAACACTGAAGCTTTCTTT. This translates into CAWTEDRTNTEAFF.

The V and J genes are TRBV4-2 and TRBJ2-2; possible D gene TRBD2, 6 bases. Trimming took 8 bases from V and 1 from J, leaving 11 bases between them. The V gene's germline CDR1 is LGHNA and CDR2 YNFKEQ. The CDR3 consists of 14 residues. The CDR3 loop reads CASGRGWNTGELFF. The CDR3 DNA reads as TGTGCCAGCGGACGGGGGTGGAACACCGGGGAGCTGTTTTTT.

The rearrangement links TRBV24-1 to TRBJ2-7, with 10 bases matching TRBD1. The junction had 5 bases not matched to a gene; V was cut back by 4 bases and J by 0 bases. CDR1 is KGHDR, CDR2 SFDVKD, per germline. This CDR3 spans 16 amino acids. The CDR3 coding sequence is TGTGCCACCAGTGACGGTGGGACAGGGGTCTCCTACGAGCAGTACTTC. It translates to CATSDGGTGVSYEQYF.

V is TRBV24-1 and J is TRBJ1-6; 10 bases match TRBD1. The germline gives CDR1 KGHDR, CDR2 SFDVKD. V gave up 10 bases and J gave up 5 bases; unmatched junction bases: 7. The CDR3 is 15 residues long. The CDR3 region is CATQAGQGDNSPLHF. CDR3 DNA sequence: TGTGCCACTCAGGCCGGACAGGGGGATAATTCACCCCTCCACTTT.

The chain carries TRBV5-1 and TRBJ1-2; 7 bases fit TRBD1. CDR1 SGHRS and CDR2 YFSETQ come from the germline V gene. The CDR3 consists of 14 residues. After removal of 4 bases from V and 3 bases from J, the junction contained 6 bases not matched to a gene. The CDR3 sequence: CASSGGQEHYGYTF. The CDR3, as DNA: TGCGCCAGCAGCGGCGGACAGGAGCACTATGGCTACACCTTC.

Of note for this clonotype: As the CDR3 is not closed by the conserved phenylalanine or tryptophan, this likely results from a read error. The chain carries TRBV5-4 and TRBJ1-2; 8 bases align to TRBD1. Germline CDR1 SGHNT, CDR2 YYREEE (reference sequence). The V and J ends lost 3 bases and 7 bases, in that order; junction bases with no gene match: 17. The CDR3 is 17 amino acids. The CDR3: CASSSPGQGGGLGGYTL. DNA for the CDR3: TGTGCCAGCAGCTCCCCCGGACAGGGAGGGGGATTGGGTGGCTACACCCTC.

This clonotype was seen at least ten times. This sequence joins TRBV6-1 and TRBJ1-5; the D is unclear. The CDR3 totals 11 residues. Germline assignment: CDR1 MNHNS and CDR2 SASEGT. Trimming shortened V by 1 base and J by 6 bases, and 1 base separated the two germline ends. The CDR3 DNA reads as TGTGCCAGCAGTGAAGTTCAGCCCCAGCATTTT. It translates to CASSEVQPQHF.